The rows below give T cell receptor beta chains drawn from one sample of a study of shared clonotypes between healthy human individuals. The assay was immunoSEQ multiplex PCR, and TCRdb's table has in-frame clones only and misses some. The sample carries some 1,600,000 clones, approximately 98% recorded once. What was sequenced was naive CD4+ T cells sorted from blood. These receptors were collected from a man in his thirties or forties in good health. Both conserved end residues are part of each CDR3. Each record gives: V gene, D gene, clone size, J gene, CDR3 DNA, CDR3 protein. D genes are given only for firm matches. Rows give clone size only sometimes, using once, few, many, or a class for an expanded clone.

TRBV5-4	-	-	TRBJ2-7	TGTGCCAGCAGCTCAGGACAGGCGGGGGAGCAGTACTTC	CASSSGQAGEQYF
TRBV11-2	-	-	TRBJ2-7	TGTGCCAGCAGCTTAGAGGTCAAGACCTACGAGCAGTACTTC	CASSLEVKTYEQYF
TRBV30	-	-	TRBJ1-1	TGTGCCTTCGACTCGGGGGCAATCACTGAAGCTTTCTTT	CAFDSGAITEAFF
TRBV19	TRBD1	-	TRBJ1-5	TGTGCCAGTAGTTCCCGGACAGGATTAGCCCAACAGCCCCAGCATTTT	CASSSRTGLAQQPQHF
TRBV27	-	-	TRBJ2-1	TGTGCCCAACCGAGGGATCAGTTCTTC	CAQPRDQFF
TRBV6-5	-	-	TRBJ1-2	TGTGCCAGCAGCTCCCTCACCGGGACTAGCCATGGCTACACCTTC	CASSSLTGTSHGYTF
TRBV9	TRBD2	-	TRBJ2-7	TGTGCCAGCAGCGTAGGGAGCGGGAGGAGCTACGAGCAGTACTTC	CASSVGSGRSYEQYF
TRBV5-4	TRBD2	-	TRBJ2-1	TGTGCCAGCAGCGGGAAAACTAGCGCGGCCTACAATGAGCAGTTCTTC	CASSGKTSAAYNEQFF
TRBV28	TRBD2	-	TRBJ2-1	TGTGCCAGCAGGTCCGGGGGGAGCGGTGAGCAGTTCTTC	CASRSGGSGEQFF
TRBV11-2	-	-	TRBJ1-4	TGTGCCAGCAGCCTGGGGCCGGGGGGTGAAAAACTGTTTTTT	CASSLGPGGEKLFF
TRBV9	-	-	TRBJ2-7	TGTGCCAGCAGCGTAGGGGGTACGGGGCGTTACTACGAGCAGTACTTC	CASSVGGTGRYYEQYF
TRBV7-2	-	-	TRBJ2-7	TGTGCCAGCAGCTTAGTAGGGGGAATGGATTCCTACGAGCAGTACTTC	CASSLVGGMDSYEQYF
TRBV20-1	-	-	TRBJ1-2	TGCAGTGCTGGGACCCCTTATGGCTACACCTTC	CSAGTPYGYTF
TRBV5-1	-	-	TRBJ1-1	TGCGCCAGCATCGGGGACACGAACACTGAAGCTTTCTTT	CASIGDTNTEAFF
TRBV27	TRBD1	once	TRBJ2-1	TGTGCCAGCAGTGCGGACAGGGGTTATAATGAGCAGTTCTTC	CASSADRGYNEQFF
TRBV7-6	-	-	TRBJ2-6	TGTGCCAGCAGCTTAGCTTCCCTCTCTGGGGCCAACGTCCTGACTTTC	CASSLASLSGANVLTF
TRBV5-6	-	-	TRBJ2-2	TGTGCCAGCACCCCGACGGGGTGGTACCACACCGGGGAGCTGTTTTTT	CASTPTGWYHTGELFF
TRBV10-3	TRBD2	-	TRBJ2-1	TGTGCCATCAGTGGGGGGGGTTTCTCCTACAATGAGCAGTTCTTC	CAISGGGFSYNEQFF
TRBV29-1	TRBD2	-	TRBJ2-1	TGCAGCGTTGAAGATCTCGGGTGGCGGGAGGTGTACAATGAGCAGTTCTTC	CSVEDLGWREVYNEQFF
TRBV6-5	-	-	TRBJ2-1	TGTGCCAGCAGTTATGTGTCAGCCTACAATGAGCAGTTCTTC	CASSYVSAYNEQFF
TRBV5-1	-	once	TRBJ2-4	TGCGCCAGCAGCTTGGCCGTGGGGTCAATCAAAAACATTCAGTACTTC	CASSLAVGSIKNIQYF
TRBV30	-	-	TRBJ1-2	TGTGCCTGGTATGTCCAGGTTGGTGGCTACACCTTC	CAWYVQVGGYTF
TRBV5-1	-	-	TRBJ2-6	TGCGCCAGCAGCCAGGACAATAGCAACGTCCTGACTTTC	CASSQDNSNVLTF
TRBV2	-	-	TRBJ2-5	TGTGCCAGCAGTATCACTAGCTGGGAGACCCAGTACTTC	CASSITSWETQYF
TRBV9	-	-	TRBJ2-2	TGTGCCAGCAGCGCCCAAGTTGTAGGGGAGACCGGGGAGCTGTTTTTT	CASSAQVVGETGELFF
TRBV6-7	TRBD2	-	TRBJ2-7	TGTGCCAGAAATCCCGGGCGGGGGGCCCCATCTTGGGAGCAGTACTTC	CARNPGRGAPSWEQYF
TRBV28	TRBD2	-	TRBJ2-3	TGTGCCAGCAGTTCAGCGGGAGGGCCCGCAGATACGCAGTATTTT	CASSSAGGPADTQYF
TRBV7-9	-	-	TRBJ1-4	TGTGCCAGCAGCCCCCGGTTTGGCAGGGGAAATGAAAAACTGTTTTTT	CASSPRFGRGNEKLFF
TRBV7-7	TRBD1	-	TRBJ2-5	TGTGCCAGCAGCACCCGACAGGGTCGGCAAGAGACCCAGTACTTC	CASSTRQGRQETQYF
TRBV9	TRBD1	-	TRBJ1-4	TGTGCCAGCAGCGTAGGAACAGGGGGAAATGAAAAACTGTTTTTT	CASSVGTGGNEKLFF
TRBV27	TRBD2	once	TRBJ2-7	TGTGCCAGCAGTCAACGTGAGCGGGAAGGTAACGAGCAGTACTTC	CASSQREREGNEQYF
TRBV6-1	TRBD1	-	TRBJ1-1	TGTGCCAGCAGTGACAACGACAGGGGGCGCGGGGCTTTCTTT	CASSDNDRGRGAFF
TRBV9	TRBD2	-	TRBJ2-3	TGTGCCAGCAGCGTAGGCCCCCTACTAGCGGGAGGCCCAGATACGCAGTATTTT	CASSVGPLLAGGPDTQYF
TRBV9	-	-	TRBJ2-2	TGTGCCAGCAGCGTAGGATTGATAGCGGCCGGGGAGCTGTTTTTT	CASSVGLIAAGELFF
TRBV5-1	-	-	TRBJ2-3	TGCGCCAGCAGGAGGAGTCAGACACTCACAGATACGCAGTATTTT	CASRRSQTLTDTQYF
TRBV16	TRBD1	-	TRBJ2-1	TGTGCCAGCAGCCGCCCCCCGGGACAGGGGGCTGGAGGTGCAAATGAGCAGTTCTTC	CASSRPPGQGAGGANEQFF
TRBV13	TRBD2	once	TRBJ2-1	TGTGCCAGCAGCTACGCTGGCGGGAGGGGCAATGAGCAGTTCTTC	CASSYAGGRGNEQFF
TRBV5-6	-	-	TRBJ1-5	TGTGCCAGCAGCTTCCGGGGCGAGGGGATTTATCAGCCCCAGCATTTT	CASSFRGEGIYQPQHF
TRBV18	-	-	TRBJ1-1	TGTGCCAGCTCACCACAAGAAGGGACGAACACTGAAGCTTTCTTT	CASSPQEGTNTEAFF
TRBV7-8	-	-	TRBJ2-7	TGTGCCAGCAGCTTGACGGGGGACTCGCGGCCCTACGAGCAGTACTTC	CASSLTGDSRPYEQYF